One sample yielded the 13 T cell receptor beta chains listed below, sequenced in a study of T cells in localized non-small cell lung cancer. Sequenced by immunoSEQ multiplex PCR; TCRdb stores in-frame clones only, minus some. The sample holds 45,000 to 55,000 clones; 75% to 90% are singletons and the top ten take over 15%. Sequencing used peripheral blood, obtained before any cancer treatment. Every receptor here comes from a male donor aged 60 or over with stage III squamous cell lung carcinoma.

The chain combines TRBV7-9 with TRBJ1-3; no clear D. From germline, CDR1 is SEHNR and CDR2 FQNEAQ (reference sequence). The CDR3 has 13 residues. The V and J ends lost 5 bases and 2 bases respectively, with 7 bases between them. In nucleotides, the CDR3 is TGTGCCAGCAGCCCGAACACTGGAAACACCATATATTTT. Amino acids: CASSPNTGNTIYF.

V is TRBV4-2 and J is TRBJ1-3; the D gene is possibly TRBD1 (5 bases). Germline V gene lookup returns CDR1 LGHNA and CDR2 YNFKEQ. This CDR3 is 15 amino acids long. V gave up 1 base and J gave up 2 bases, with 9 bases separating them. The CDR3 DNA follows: TGTGCCAGCAGCCAAGGGGGGGGGACTGGAAACACCATATATTTT. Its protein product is CASSQGGGTGNTIYF.

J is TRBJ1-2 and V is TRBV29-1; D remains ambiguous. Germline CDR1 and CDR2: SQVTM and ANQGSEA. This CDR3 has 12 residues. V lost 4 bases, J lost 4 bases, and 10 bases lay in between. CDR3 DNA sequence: TGCAGCGTTGCAGAGGGAACCTATGGCTACACCTTC. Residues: CSVAEGTYGYTF.

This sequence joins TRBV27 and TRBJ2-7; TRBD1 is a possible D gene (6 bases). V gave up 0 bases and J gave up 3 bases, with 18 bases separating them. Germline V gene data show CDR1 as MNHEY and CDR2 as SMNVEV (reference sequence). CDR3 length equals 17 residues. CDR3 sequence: CASSLSGIRGMGYEQYF. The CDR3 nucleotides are TGTGCCAGCAGTTTATCCGGGATCAGGGGAATGGGCTACGAGCAGTACTTC.

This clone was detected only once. CDR3 coding DNA: TGTGCCACCAGCCCATTAGGGGGGTACAATGAGCAGTTCTTC. Translating it yields CATSPLGGYNEQFF. This sequence joins TRBV15 and TRBJ2-1; perhaps D is TRBD1 or TRBD2 (6 bases each). With 5 bases removed from V and 4 bases from J, the gap between germline ends came to 12 bases. Germline-derived CDR1 and CDR2 are LNHNV and YYDKDF (reference sequence). The CDR3 runs to 14 residues.

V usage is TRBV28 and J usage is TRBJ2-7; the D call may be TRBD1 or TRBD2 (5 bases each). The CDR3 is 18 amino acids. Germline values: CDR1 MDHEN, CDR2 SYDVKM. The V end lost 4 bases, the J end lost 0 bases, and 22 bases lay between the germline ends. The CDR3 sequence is CASSSPMGFGDPSYEQYF. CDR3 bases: TGTGCCAGCAGTTCGCCCATGGGCTTCGGGGACCCCTCCTACGAGCAGTACTTC. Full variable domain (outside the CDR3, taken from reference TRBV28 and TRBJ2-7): DVKVTQSSRYLVKRTGEKVFLECVQDMDHENMFWYRQDPGLGLRLIYFSYDVKMKEKGDIPEGYSVSREKKERFSLILESASTNQTSMYLCASSSPMGFGDPSYEQYFGPGTRLTVT.

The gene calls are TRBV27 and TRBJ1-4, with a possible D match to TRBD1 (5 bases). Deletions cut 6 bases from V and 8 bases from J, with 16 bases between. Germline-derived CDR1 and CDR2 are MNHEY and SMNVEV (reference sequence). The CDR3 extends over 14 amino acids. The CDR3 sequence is CASSASRGREKLFF. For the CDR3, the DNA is TGTGCCAGCAGCGCCTCTAGGGGAAGGGAAAAACTGTTTTTT.

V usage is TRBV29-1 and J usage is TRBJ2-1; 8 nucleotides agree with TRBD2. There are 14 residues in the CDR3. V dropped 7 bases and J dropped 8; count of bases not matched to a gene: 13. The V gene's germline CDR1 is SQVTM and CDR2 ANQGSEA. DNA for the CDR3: TGCAGCGCTCCCATCGGGGGGGCCTGGGATGAGCAGTTCTTC. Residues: CSAPIGGAWDEQFF.

The CDR3 nucleotides read TGTGCCAGCAGCCAGACAACAGATACGCAGTATTTT. It yields the protein CASSQTTDTQYF. This chain connects TRBV9 to TRBJ2-3; no reliable D call. V was clipped by 4 bases and J by 3 bases, with 6 bases between them. The CDR3 loop spans 12 amino acids. Germline V gene lookup returns CDR1 SGDLS and CDR2 YYNGEE.

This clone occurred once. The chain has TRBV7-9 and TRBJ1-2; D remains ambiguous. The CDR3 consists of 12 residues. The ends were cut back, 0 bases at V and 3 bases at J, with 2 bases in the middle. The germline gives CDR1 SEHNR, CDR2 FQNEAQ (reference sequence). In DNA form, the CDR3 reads TGTGCCAGCAGCTTAGCAGACTATGGCTACACCTTC. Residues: CASSLADYGYTF.

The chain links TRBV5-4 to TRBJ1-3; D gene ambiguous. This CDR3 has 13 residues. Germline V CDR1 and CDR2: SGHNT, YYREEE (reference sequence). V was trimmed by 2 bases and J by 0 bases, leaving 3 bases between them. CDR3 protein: CASSLDSGNTIYF. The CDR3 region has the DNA TGTGCCAGCAGCTTAGACTCTGGAAACACCATATATTTT.

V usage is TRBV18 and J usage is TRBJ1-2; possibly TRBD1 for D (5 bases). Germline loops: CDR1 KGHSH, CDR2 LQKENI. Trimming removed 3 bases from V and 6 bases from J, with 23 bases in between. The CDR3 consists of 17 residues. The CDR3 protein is CASSPQRKQNSRDGYTF. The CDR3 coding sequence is TGTGCCAGCTCACCCCAGCGGAAGCAGAACTCCAGGGATGGCTACACCTTC.

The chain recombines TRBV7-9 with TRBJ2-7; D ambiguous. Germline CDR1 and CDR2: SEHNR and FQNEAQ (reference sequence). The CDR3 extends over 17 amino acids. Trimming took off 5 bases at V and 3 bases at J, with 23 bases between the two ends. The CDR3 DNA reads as TGTGCCAGCAGCCCTAGAGGTAGCTCCCTCCCCCTCTACGAGCAGTACTTC. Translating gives CASSPRGSSLPLYEQYF.